This T cell receptor beta chain comes out of a study of Ad26.COV2.S vaccination and SARS-CoV-2 variants. At the level of the study: Ad26.COV2.S, an intramuscular injection, was given once or twice 56 days apart.

Assay used: immunoSEQ multiplex PCR; TCRdb lists only in-frame clones, some missing. The sample shows about 350,000 clones, around 89% of them seen only once. The germline CDR1 and CDR2 sequences are SQVTM and ANQGSEA. Deletions cut 1 base from V and 2 bases from J, with 7 bases between. The CDR3 runs 13 residues. This clone was seen more than once but under ten times. Stated treatment: about 20 received Ad26.COV2.S at low or high dose, single or two shots; roughly five received placebo; per-sample allocation not given. Sampling occurred on day 63 after the first vaccine or placebo injection. This sample comprised peripheral blood, obtained in a trial of Ad26.COV2.S vaccine versus placebo. The TCR was taken from a person aged 18-60 years who received the Ad26.COV2.S COVID-19 vaccine or a placebo. The rearrangement uses TRBV29-1 and TRBJ2-3; D call uncertain. Here the CDR3 DNA reads TGCAGCGTTGAAGGTCTAAACACAGATACGCAGTATTTT. It is translated as CSVEGLNTDTQYF.